Included here is one TCR beta chain sequence, with context. The sample comes from a study of blood T cell repertoires in COVID-19. Study at large: COVID-19 samples collected from the United States, Italy and Spain covered acute and convalescent phases. T cells, B-cell-depleted T cells, or PBMCs supplied cDNA or gDNA.

Trimming removed 2 bases at V and 4 bases at J, with 12 bases between. Germline values: CDR1 GTSNPN, CDR2 SVGIG (reference sequence). The CDR3 is 14 amino acids. Authors' data handling: Cell counts per sample came from amplifying reference gene primers. Assay: immunoSEQ multiplex PCR; the TCRdb copy retains only in-frame clones and omits some. The V and J calls and clone size are taken from that table; D and trimming were inferred from the DNA. The data contain about 150,000 clones, 76% of them singletons. This chain uses TRBV30 with TRBJ2-1; D unclear. The receptor was derived from a woman aged 80 or older with acute or convalescent COVID-19. The material sequenced was peripheral blood. CDR3 protein: CAWSQSDGYNEQFF. The CDR3 DNA reads TGTGCCTGGAGTCAGAGCGATGGGTACAATGAGCAGTTCTTC.